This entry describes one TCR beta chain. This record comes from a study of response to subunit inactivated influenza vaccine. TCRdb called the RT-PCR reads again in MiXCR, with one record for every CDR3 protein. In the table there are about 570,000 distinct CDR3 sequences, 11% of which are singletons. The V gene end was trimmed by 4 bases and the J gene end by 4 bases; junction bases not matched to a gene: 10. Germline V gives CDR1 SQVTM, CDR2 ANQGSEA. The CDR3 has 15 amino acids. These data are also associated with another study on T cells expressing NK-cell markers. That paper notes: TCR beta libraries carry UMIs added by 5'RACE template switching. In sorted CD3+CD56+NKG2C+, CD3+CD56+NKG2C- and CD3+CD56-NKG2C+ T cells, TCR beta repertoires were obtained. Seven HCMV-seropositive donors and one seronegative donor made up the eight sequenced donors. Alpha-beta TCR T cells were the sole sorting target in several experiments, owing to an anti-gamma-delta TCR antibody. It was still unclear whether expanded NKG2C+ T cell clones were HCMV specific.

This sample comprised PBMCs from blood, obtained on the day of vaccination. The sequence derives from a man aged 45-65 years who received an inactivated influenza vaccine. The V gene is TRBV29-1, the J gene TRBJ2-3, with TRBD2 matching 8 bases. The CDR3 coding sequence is TGCAGCGTTGGGGGCCAGCGGGAGATTCCAGATACGCAGTATTTT. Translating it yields CSVGGQREIPDTQYF.